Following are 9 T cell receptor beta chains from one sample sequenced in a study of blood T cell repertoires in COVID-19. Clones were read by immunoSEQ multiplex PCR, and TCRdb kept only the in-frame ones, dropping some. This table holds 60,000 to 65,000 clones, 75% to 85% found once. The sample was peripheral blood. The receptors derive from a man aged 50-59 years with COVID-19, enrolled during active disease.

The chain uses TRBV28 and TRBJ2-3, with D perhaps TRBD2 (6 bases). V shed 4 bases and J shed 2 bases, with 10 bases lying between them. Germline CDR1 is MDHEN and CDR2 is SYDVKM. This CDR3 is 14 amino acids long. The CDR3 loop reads CASSYGGATDTQYF. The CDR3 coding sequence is TGTGCCAGCAGTTACGGCGGGGCCACAGATACGCAGTATTTT.

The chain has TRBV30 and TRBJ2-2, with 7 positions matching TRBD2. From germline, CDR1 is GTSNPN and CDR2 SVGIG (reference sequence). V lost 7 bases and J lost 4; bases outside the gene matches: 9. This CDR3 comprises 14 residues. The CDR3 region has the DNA TGTGCCTCTTTTGCGGGAGTCACCACCGGGGAGCTGTTTTTT. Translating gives CASFAGVTTGELFF.

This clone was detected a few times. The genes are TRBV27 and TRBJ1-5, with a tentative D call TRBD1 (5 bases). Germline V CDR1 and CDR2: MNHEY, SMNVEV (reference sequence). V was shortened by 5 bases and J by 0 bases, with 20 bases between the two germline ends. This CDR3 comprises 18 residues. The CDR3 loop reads CASSPPETVIYSNQPQHF. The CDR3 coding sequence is TGTGCCAGCAGTCCACCGGAGACAGTCATATATAGCAATCAGCCCCAGCATTTT.

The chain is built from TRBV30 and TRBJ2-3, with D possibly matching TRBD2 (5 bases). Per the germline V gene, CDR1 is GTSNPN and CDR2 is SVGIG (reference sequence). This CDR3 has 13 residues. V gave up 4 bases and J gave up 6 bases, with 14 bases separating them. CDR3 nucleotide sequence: TGTGCCTGGAACCAGCGGCAGGAGGATACGCAGTATTTT. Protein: CAWNQRQEDTQYF.

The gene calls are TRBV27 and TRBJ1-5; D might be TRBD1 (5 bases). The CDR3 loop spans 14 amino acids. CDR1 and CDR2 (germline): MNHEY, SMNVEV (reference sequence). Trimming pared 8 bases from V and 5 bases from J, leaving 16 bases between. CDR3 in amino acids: CASGDSGGDQPQHF. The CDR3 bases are TGTGCCAGCGGCGACAGTGGGGGGGATCAGCCCCAGCATTTT.

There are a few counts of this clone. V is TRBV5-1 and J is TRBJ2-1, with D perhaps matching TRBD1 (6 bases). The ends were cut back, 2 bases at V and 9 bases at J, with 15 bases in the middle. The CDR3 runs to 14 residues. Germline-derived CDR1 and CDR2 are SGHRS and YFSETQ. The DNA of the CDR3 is TGCGCCAGCAGCTTTGGCAGGGGAGTCAGTGAGCAGTTCTTC. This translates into CASSFGRGVSEQFF.

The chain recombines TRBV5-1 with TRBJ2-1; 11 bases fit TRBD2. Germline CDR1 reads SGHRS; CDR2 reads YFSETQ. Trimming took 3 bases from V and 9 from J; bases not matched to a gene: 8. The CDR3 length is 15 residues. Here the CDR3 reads CASSSAQTSGVEQFF. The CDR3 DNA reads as TGCGCCAGCAGCTCGGCTCAGACTAGCGGGGTTGAGCAGTTCTTC.

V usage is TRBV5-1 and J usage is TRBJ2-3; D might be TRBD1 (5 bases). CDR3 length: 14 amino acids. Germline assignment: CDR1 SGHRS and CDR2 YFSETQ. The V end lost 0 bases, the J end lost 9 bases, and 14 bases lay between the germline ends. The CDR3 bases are TGCGCCAGCAGCTTGGAGGGGCGTCTAGGGACGCAGTATTTT. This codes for CASSLEGRLGTQYF.

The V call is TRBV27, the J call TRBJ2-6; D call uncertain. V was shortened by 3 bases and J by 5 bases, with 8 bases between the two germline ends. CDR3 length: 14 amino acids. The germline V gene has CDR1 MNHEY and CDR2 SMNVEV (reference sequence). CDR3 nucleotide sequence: TGTGCCAGCAGTTTTGGTGGCTGGGCCAACGTCCTGACTTTC. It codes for CASSFGGWANVLTF. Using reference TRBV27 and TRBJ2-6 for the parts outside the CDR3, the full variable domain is EAQVTQNPRYLITVTGKKLTVTCSQNMNHEYMSWYRQDPGLGLRQIYYSMNVEVTDKGDVPEGYKVSRKEKRNFPLILESPSPNQTSLYFCASSFGGWANVLTFGAGSRLTVL.